Included here is one T cell receptor (beta chain) sequence, with context. A junction boundary mismatches the germline segment, possibly from a read error. This record comes from a study of neurological immune-mediated disorders. Germline assignment: CDR1 SNHLY and CDR2 FYNNEI. The CDR3 contains 15 residues. TCRdb used MiXCR to reprocess the 5' RACE reads, holding one entry per CDR3 protein. Among about 65,000 distinct CDR3 sequences, roughly 4% were seen once, and the ten largest hold approximately 2.7%. Sequenced material: PBMCs. The receptor's source is a man aged 45-65 years with multiple sclerosis. V usage is TRBV2 and J usage is TRBJ1-5, with TRBD1 matching over 7 bases. The CDR3 region has the DNA TGTGCCAGCACCTCCAGAGGGGCAGGGGGTCAGCCCCAGAATTTT. Translated, it gives CASTSRGAGGQPQNF.